The clone carrying this TCR beta chain has more than one count but fewer than ten. One entry per CDR3 protein results from TCRdb running MiXCR on the 5' RACE reads. The sample carries approximately 33,000 distinct CDR3 sequences, approximately 5.3% recorded once. The source of the sample is a study of early T cells in non-severe SARS-CoV-2 infection. Germline assignment: CDR1 SGDLS and CDR2 YYNGEE. The CDR3 sequence is 16 residues long. The V gene end was trimmed by 4 bases and the J gene end by 2 bases; junction bases not matched to a gene: 4. The J gene is TRBJ2-2, the V gene TRBV9; 11 nucleotides match TRBD2. The source of this sequence is an adult who was a healthcare worker with PCR-confirmed SARS-CoV-2 infection or an uninfected control (not recorded which). The specimen sequenced was whole blood. CDR3 sequence reads: CASSPLAGGNTGELFF. The CDR3 coding sequence is TGTGCCAGCAGCCCGCTAGCGGGAGGAAACACCGGGGAGCTGTTTTTT.